A single sample gave rise to the 9 T cell receptor beta chains below, sequenced in a study of blood T cell repertoires in COVID-19. Method: immunoSEQ multiplex PCR; TCRdb's copy keeps in-frame clones and lacks some. The sample consists of 85,000 to 130,000 clones, approximately 83% of them appearing once. Specimen: peripheral blood. The receptor set was obtained from an elderly woman with active or convalescent COVID-19.

This chain uses TRBV6-6 with TRBJ1-4, with D uncertain. The germline V and J ends were trimmed by 6 bases and 0 bases, with 8 bases remaining between them. This CDR3 region has 14 residues. Per germline, CDR1 MNHNY and CDR2 SVGAGI (reference sequence). The CDR3 DNA follows: TGTGCCAGCAGCCTCTTCCCAACTAATGAAAAACTGTTTTTT. This translates into CASSLFPTNEKLFF.

V usage is TRBV15 and J usage is TRBJ1-1; D may be TRBD1 (6 bases). V was trimmed by 5 bases and J by 0 bases, leaving 7 bases between them. The germline V gene has CDR1 LNHNV and CDR2 YYDKDF (reference sequence). The CDR3 runs to 13 residues. CDR3 residues: CATSGQMNTEAFF. DNA for the CDR3: TGTGCCACCAGCGGACAGATGAACACTGAAGCTTTCTTT.

This sequence joins TRBV5-6 and TRBJ2-5, with D perhaps TRBD2 (5 bases). The ends were cut back, 2 bases at V and 9 bases at J, with 17 bases in the middle. Germline V gives CDR1 SGHDT, CDR2 YYEEEE. This CDR3 spans 14 amino acids. CDR3 amino acids: CASSFPEGADPQYF. The CDR3 DNA is TGTGCCAGCAGCTTCCCAGAGGGAGCCGACCCCCAGTACTTC.

This chain links TRBV28 with TRBJ1-6; 11 nucleotides agree with TRBD1. The length of the CDR3 is 18 residues. With 6 bases clipped from V and 1 base from J, the junction kept 8 bases outside the gene matches. Germline V lookup: CDR1 MDHEN, CDR2 SYDVKM. The CDR3 is CASSIIGTGGSYNSPLHF. DNA for the CDR3: TGTGCCAGCAGCATTATTGGGACAGGGGGTTCCTATAATTCACCCCTCCACTTT.

This clone was detected a few times. The chain carries TRBV10-1 and TRBJ2-7, with a weak D call TRBD1 (5 bases). The CDR3 has 14 amino acids. Germline V gives CDR1 WNHNN, CDR2 SYGVQD (reference sequence). The V and J ends lost 6 bases and 2 bases respectively, with 14 bases between them. CDR3 protein: CASRERTSTYEQYF. CDR3 sequence (DNA): TGCGCCAGCAGGGAAAGGACATCGACCTACGAGCAGTACTTC.

The genes are TRBV5-8 and TRBJ2-1; TRBD2 matches 7 bases. This CDR3 is built from 15 residues. Unmatched junction bases numbered 8, after V lost 6 bases and J lost 2 bases. Per the germline V gene, CDR1 is SGHTS and CDR2 is YDEGEE. The CDR3 protein is CASNVLAAAYNEQFF. In DNA form, the CDR3 reads TGTGCCAGCAACGTTCTAGCGGCCGCCTACAATGAGCAGTTCTTC.

The chain has TRBV28 and TRBJ2-5; 11 nucleotides match TRBD2. Per the germline V gene, CDR1 is MDHEN and CDR2 is SYDVKM. This CDR3 is built from 15 residues. For the CDR3, the DNA is TGTGCTACAAGGCGACTAGCGGGATTACAAGAGACCCAGTACTTC. This gives the protein CATRRLAGLQETQYF.

This chain links TRBV5-1 with TRBJ2-7; 14 bases fit TRBD2. Germline assignment: CDR1 SGHRS and CDR2 YFSETQ. The CDR3 is made up of 17 amino acids. With 4 bases clipped from V and 5 bases from J, the junction kept 11 bases outside the gene matches. The CDR3 sequence: CASSRGTSGRVFDEQYF. The CDR3 region has the DNA TGCGCCAGCAGCCGCGGGACTAGCGGGAGAGTTTTCGACGAGCAGTACTTC.

V and J are TRBV29-1 and TRBJ2-7, with 9 bases matching TRBD2. The CDR3 length is 12 residues. Germline lookup yields CDR1 SQVTM and CDR2 ANQGSEA. The trim removed 7 bases at V and 6 bases at J, leaving 7 bases unmatched. CDR3 DNA sequence: TGCAGCGCCGAGGGACTAGCTCTCGAGCAGTACTTC. Protein: CSAEGLALEQYF.